This TCR beta chain was profiled in a study of cytomegalovirus exposure and HLA in healthy donors. Study background: In a later analysis, it was reported that the roughly 120 validation repertoires had been produced on the same platform as the 690 or so repertoires belonging to the first cohort. Overall study results and limits: Most TCR sequences showed up rarely, but some public TCRs showed up in many donors. Altogether, 160 or so TCR beta chains were recorded as cytomegalovirus-associated.

Libraries were prepared by immunoSEQ multiplex PCR; TCRdb keeps only in-frame clonotypes and omits some of them. The sample records 200,000 to 250,000 clones, around 86% being singletons. As for this clone: Antigen: not known.

The V gene lost 5 bases and the J gene lost 8 bases, with 12 bases spanning the gap. This CDR3 is built from 13 residues. The germline CDR1 and CDR2 sequences are MNHNY and SVGAGI (reference sequence). This sequence joins TRBV6-6 and TRBJ1-4, with TRBD1 as a possible D gene (5 bases). Sequencing used PBMCs. The sequence was obtained from a young woman in good health and CMV-seropositive. The DNA of the CDR3 is TGTGCCAGCAGTCGGGGGATTAGGGAAAAACTGTTTTTT. The encoded protein is CASSRGIREKLFF.